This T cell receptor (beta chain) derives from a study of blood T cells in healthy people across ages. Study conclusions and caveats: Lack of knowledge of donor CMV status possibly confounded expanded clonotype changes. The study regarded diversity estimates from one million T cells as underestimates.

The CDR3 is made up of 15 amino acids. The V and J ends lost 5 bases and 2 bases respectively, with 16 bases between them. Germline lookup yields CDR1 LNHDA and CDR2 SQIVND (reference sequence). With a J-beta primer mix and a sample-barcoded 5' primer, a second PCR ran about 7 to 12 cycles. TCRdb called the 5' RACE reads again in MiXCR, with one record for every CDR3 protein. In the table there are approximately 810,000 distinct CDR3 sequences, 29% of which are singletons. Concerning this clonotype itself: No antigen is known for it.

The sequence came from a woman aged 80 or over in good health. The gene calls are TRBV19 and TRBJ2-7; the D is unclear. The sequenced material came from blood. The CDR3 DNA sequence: TGTGCCAGTAGTCAGTCCCTCCGAGGCGCCTACGAGCAGTACTTC. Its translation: CASSQSLRGAYEQYF.